This T cell receptor beta chain emerged from a study of cytomegalovirus exposure and HLA in healthy donors. In the case of this clone: The antigen remains undetermined.

CDR1 is LGHNA and CDR2 is YSLEER in the germline V gene. This CDR3 is built from 18 residues. V lost 6 bases and J lost 0, with 21 bases in between. General study results and limits: Apart from CMV serostatus, no immune exposure information was available. In vitro assays verified that a few CMV-associated chains recognized CMV antigens specifically. TCR beta chain V- and J-gene trimming was linked, in a later analysis, to a missense variant in DCLRE1C.

Primers for the PCR totalled 60 Vbeta and 13 Jbeta. The data were produced by immunoSEQ multiplex PCR, yet TCRdb's version contains in-frame clones alone and is incomplete. The sample shows around 170,000 clones, roughly 80% of them seen only once. V and J are TRBV4-3 and TRBJ1-5; D is uncertain. The sample consisted of PBMCs. The TCR comes from a man in his forties or fifties in good health and CMV-seronegative. CDR3 residues: CASRGSNHTVYSNQPQHF. CDR3 DNA sequence: TGCGCCAGCAGAGGATCGAATCACACAGTTTATAGCAATCAGCCCCAGCATTTT.